These 20 T cell receptor beta chains originate from one sample sequenced in a study of blood T cell repertoires in COVID-19. Sequencing was performed with immunoSEQ multiplex PCR; in TCRdb, only in-frame clones are kept and a portion is missing. The sample holds about 200,000 clones; roughly nine tenths are singletons and the top ten take 0.75% to 0.9%. The material sequenced was peripheral blood. The receptor set was obtained from a woman between 70 and 85 years old with acute or convalescent COVID-19.

This clone occurred once. V is TRBV19 and J is TRBJ2-1; D is possibly TRBD1 (6 bases). V lost 5 bases and J 3 bases, leaving 23 bases between the germline ends. The germline gives CDR1 LNHDA, CDR2 SQIVND (reference sequence). The CDR3 is made up of 18 amino acids. Here the CDR3 reads CASSFATGALSFYNEQFF. In nucleotides, the CDR3 is TGTGCCAGTAGTTTTGCGACAGGCGCTTTAAGTTTCTACAATGAGCAGTTCTTC.

This clone was observed a handful of times. This chain uses TRBV7-2 with TRBJ2-3, with TRBD2 matching over 7 bases. The germline CDR1 and CDR2 sequences are SGHTA and FQGNSA. CDR3 length equals 16 residues. The V and J ends lost 4 bases and 4 bases, in that order; junction bases with no gene match: 11. DNA of the CDR3: TGTGCCAGCAGCTACAAAAGCGGGATGGGCTCAGATACGCAGTATTTT. Protein: CASSYKSGMGSDTQYF.

Here the CDR3 reads CASSTRLAGANTGELFF. As DNA, the CDR3 is TGTGCCAGCAGCACCCGACTAGCGGGGGCGAACACCGGGGAGCTGTTTTTT. The J gene is TRBJ2-2, the V gene TRBV9; 12 bases align to TRBD2. The V gene's germline CDR1 is SGDLS and CDR2 YYNGEE. The CDR3 contains 17 residues. V lost 4 bases to trimming and J lost 0 bases; unmatched junction nucleotides: 4.

The genes are TRBV27 and TRBJ2-3; 9 bases line up with TRBD1. There are 16 residues in the CDR3. CDR1 MNHEY and CDR2 SMNVEV come from the germline V gene (reference sequence). V shed 6 bases, J shed 3 bases, and the junction held 10 bases outside the gene matches. CDR3: CASSKSGQGLTDTQYF. The CDR3 coding sequence is TGTGCCAGCAGCAAAAGCGGACAGGGGTTAACAGATACGCAGTATTTT.

The chain links TRBV5-5 to TRBJ1-2; TRBD1 aligns across 7 bases. V was clipped by 4 bases and J by 3 bases; unmatched bases: 12. The CDR3 is 16 amino acids. Germline V gives CDR1 SGHKS, CDR2 YYEKEE (reference sequence). This chain's CDR3 is CASSRWQGDGHYGYTF. For the CDR3, the DNA is TGTGCCAGCAGCCGCTGGCAGGGGGATGGACACTATGGCTACACCTTC.

V gene TRBV5-1 combines with J gene TRBJ2-5; D perhaps matches TRBD2 (6 bases). There are 14 residues in the CDR3. Trimming removed 4 bases from V and 3 bases from J, with 13 bases in between. CDR1 SGHRS and CDR2 YFSETQ come from the germline V gene. CDR3 nucleotides: TGCGCCAGCAGCCCCTGGGAGGCGGAAGAGACCCAGTACTTC. Translated, it gives CASSPWEAEETQYF.

The chain employs TRBV7-8 and TRBJ2-2; TRBD2 agrees at 8 bases. The CDR3 spans 16 residues. Germline V gene sequence: CDR1 SGHVS, CDR2 FQNEAQ. The V gene end was trimmed by 5 bases and the J gene end by 2 bases; junction bases not matched to a gene: 7. Here the CDR3 reads CASSPVAGHNTGELFF. CDR3 bases: TGTGCCAGCAGCCCAGTAGCGGGACACAACACCGGGGAGCTGTTTTTT.

The chain has TRBV27 and TRBJ1-1; D perhaps matches TRBD1 (5 bases). Germline CDR1 MNHEY, CDR2 SMNVEV (reference sequence). There are 14 residues in the CDR3. V dropped 5 bases and J dropped 4 bases, with 14 bases sitting between them. This chain's CDR3 is CASSPAGGSTEAFF. The CDR3, as DNA: TGTGCCAGCAGTCCCGCCGGGGGGAGCACTGAAGCTTTCTTT.

This chain connects TRBV7-3 to TRBJ2-1; no clear D gene. The CDR3 has 13 residues. The V gene lost 1 base and the J gene lost 5 bases, with 6 bases spanning the gap. Germline CDR1 is SGHTA and CDR2 is FQGTGA. CDR3 DNA sequence: TGTGCCAGCAGCTTAAGCAGAAACAATGAGCAGTTCTTC. It translates to CASSLSRNNEQFF.

This clone was detected once. This chain connects TRBV2 to TRBJ1-1, with a weak D call TRBD1 (6 bases). The CDR3 has 14 amino acids. The V end was cut by 2 bases, the J end by 1 base, with 8 bases between. Germline values: CDR1 SNHLY, CDR2 FYNNEI. CDR3 sequence reads: CASSERTENTEAFF. The CDR3 nucleotides are TGTGCCAGCAGTGAAAGGACAGAGAACACTGAAGCTTTCTTT.

The sample holds a few counts of this clone. The chain uses TRBV7-9 and TRBJ2-7, with D maybe TRBD2 (5 bases). CDR3 length: 15 amino acids. The germline gives CDR1 SEHNR, CDR2 FQNEAQ (reference sequence). V lost 1 base, J lost 5 bases, and 15 bases lay in between. CDR3 bases: TGTGCCAGCAGCTTAGACTCGCGGAGGACGGACGAGCAGTACTTC. Residues: CASSLDSRRTDEQYF.

This clone was seen just once. The chain combines TRBV10-2 with TRBJ2-7, with 7 positions matching TRBD1. V lost 6 bases and J lost 2; bases outside the gene matches: 4. The CDR3 contains 13 residues. CDR1 and CDR2 (germline): WSHSY, SAAADI. The CDR3 reads CASSETGAYEQYF. The CDR3 nucleotides are TGCGCCAGCAGCGAAACAGGGGCCTACGAGCAGTACTTC.

This clone has only one observation. The chain links TRBV5-4 to TRBJ2-5, with 11 bases fitting TRBD2. Germline assignment: CDR1 SGHNT and CDR2 YYREEE (reference sequence). The CDR3 is 14 residues long. J gave up 1 base and V 5 bases, and 1 base lay outside the gene matches. CDR3 sequence (DNA): TGTGCCAGCAGACTAGCGGGGGCCCAAGAGACCCAGTACTTC. Amino acid sequence: CASRLAGAQETQYF.

J is TRBJ2-1 and V is TRBV6-2 or TRBV6-3, with 9 bases fitting TRBD1. Trimming removed 6 bases from V and 6 bases from J; junction bases left unmatched: 6. The CDR3 sequence is 14 residues long. Per germline, CDR1 MNHEY and CDR2 SVGEGT. The CDR3, as DNA: TGTGCCAGCAGCGGGACAGGGCAGGTCAATGAGCAGTTCTTC. Translation: CASSGTGQVNEQFF.

The gene calls are TRBV7-9 and TRBJ1-4, with a tentative D call TRBD1 (6 bases). The V gene lost 0 bases and the J gene lost 3 bases, with 11 bases spanning the gap. The CDR3 runs 16 residues. CDR1 SEHNR and CDR2 FQNEAQ come from the germline V gene (reference sequence). The CDR3 is CASSLAPRGPNEKLFF. CDR3 nucleotides: TGTGCCAGCAGCTTAGCCCCCAGGGGCCCTAATGAAAAACTGTTTTTT.

The CDR3 loop is CASSPRGGSTDTQYF. The DNA of the CDR3 is TGTGCCAGCAGCCCGCGGGGGGGGAGCACAGATACGCAGTATTTT. This chain uses TRBV5-5 with TRBJ2-3; 9 bases agree with TRBD2. V gave up 4 bases and J gave up 0 bases; unmatched junction bases: 3. Per the germline V gene, CDR1 is SGHKS and CDR2 is YYEKEE (reference sequence). This CDR3 contains 15 residues. Full variable domain (outside the CDR3, taken from reference TRBV5-5 and TRBJ2-3): DAGVTQSPTHLIKTRGQQVTLRCSPISGHKSVSWYQQVLGQGPQFIFQYYEKEERGRGNFPDRFSARQFPNYSSELNVNALLLGDSALYLCASSPRGGSTDTQYFGPGTRLTVL.

This clone appeared a single time. The chain links TRBV5-1 to TRBJ2-6; tentatively, D is TRBD2 (5 bases). Germline loops: CDR1 SGHRS, CDR2 YFSETQ. CDR3 length: 18 residues. Deletions cut 6 bases from V and 0 bases from J, with 19 bases between. The CDR3: CASTFRMSGFSGANVLTF. The CDR3 DNA is TGCGCCAGCACCTTCAGGATGAGCGGATTCTCTGGGGCCAACGTCCTGACTTTC.

The chain employs TRBV19 and TRBJ1-3, with TRBD1 as a possible D gene (6 bases). The CDR3 totals 13 residues. The V end was cut by 4 bases, the J end by 4 bases, with 8 bases between. CDR1 LNHDA and CDR2 SQIVND come from the germline V gene (reference sequence). DNA of the CDR3: TGTGCCAGTAGTACCGACAGGGGAAACACCATATATTTT. Translating gives CASSTDRGNTIYF.

The chain has TRBV6-1 and TRBJ1-5; D remains ambiguous. V was shortened by 2 bases and J by 1 base, with 12 bases between the two germline ends. This CDR3 spans 16 amino acids. The germline gives CDR1 MNHNS, CDR2 SASEGT. The CDR3 DNA reads TGTGCCAGCAGTGAAATGAGGGTAAGAAGCAATCAGCCCCAGCATTTT. Its protein product is CASSEMRVRSNQPQHF.

This clone was recorded only once. The J gene is TRBJ2-7, the V gene TRBV11-3; possible D gene TRBD1, 5 bases. The CDR3 loop spans 12 amino acids. Germline V gene sequence: CDR1 SGHNT, CDR2 YENEEA. Trimming pared 4 bases from V and 4 bases from J, leaving 8 bases between. The CDR3, as DNA: TGTGCCAGCAGCTCCCGACAGTACGAGCAGTACTTC. This codes for CASSSRQYEQYF.